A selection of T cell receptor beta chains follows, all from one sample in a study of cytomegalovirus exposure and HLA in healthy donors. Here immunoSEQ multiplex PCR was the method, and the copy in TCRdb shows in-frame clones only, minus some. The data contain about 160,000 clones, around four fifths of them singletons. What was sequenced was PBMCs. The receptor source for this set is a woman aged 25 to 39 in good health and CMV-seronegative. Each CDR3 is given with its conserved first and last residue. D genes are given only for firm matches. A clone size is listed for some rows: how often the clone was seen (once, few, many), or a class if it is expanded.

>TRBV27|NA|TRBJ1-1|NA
TGTGCCAGCAGTTTAGGGCCCCAAGCTTTCTTT
CASSLGPQAFF
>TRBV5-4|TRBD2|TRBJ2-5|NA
TGTGCCAGCAGCCTTGGGCCGGGACTAGCGGAAGAGACCCAGTACTTC
CASSLGPGLAEETQYF
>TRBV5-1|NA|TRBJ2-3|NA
TGCGCCAGCAGCTCAGGAAGGGGAAGCACAGATACGCAGTATTTT
CASSSGRGSTDTQYF
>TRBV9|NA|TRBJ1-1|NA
TGTGCCAGCAGCTTAGGAGTGGGCGACAACCGAATGAACACTGAAGCTTTCTTT
CASSLGVGDNRMNTEAFF
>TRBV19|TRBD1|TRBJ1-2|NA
TGTGCCAGTAGTATGCTAGGGGGCGCGGGATATGGCTACACCTTC
CASSMLGGAGYGYTF
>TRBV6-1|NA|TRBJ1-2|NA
TGTGCCAGCACTCAGGGGTATGGCTACACCTTC
CASTQGYGYTF
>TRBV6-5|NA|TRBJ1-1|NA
TGTGCCAGCAGTTACCCGACAGGAACTGAAGCTTTCTTT
CASSYPTGTEAFF
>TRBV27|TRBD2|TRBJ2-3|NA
TGTGCCAGCAGGCCCCACTTGGGCGGGGGATTGGATACGCAGTATTTT
CASRPHLGGGLDTQYF
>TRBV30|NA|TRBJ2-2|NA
TGTGCCTGGACTCGGGATGCGAACACCGGGGAGCTGTTTTTT
CAWTRDANTGELFF
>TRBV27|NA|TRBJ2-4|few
TGTGCCAGCAGCTTCCAGGGCTCGGACATTCAGTACTTC
CASSFQGSDIQYF
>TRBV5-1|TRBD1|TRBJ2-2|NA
TGCGCCAGCAGCAAACTTCTGGACAGGAGTCCCACCGGGGAGCCGTTTTTT
CASSKLLDRSPTGEPFF
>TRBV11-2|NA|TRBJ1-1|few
TGTGCCAGCAGGTGGGGGGACACTGAAGCTTTCTTT
CASRWGDTEAFF
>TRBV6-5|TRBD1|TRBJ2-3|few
TGTGCCAGCAGTGACAGGGGGGGCACAGATACGCAGTATTTT
CASSDRGGTDTQYF
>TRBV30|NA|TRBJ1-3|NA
TGTGCCTGGAGCTCCTCTGGAAACACCATATATTTT
CAWSSSGNTIYF
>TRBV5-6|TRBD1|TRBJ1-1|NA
TGTGCCAGCAGCCAGGGGGCAGGCAAGGGAGGTGAAGCTTTCTTT
CASSQGAGKGGEAFF
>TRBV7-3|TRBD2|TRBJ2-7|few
TGTGCCAGCAGCCCCCCCCTAGCGGGGGGATCCGAGCAGTACTTC
CASSPPLAGGSEQYF
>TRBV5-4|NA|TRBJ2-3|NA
TGTGCCAGCAGTTCCTCGACAGGCACAGATACGCAGTATTTT
CASSSSTGTDTQYF
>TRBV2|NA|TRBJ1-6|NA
TGTGCCAGCTCCCGGGGGGCAGGAGGAAATAATTCACCCCTCCACTTT
CASSRGAGGNNSPLHF
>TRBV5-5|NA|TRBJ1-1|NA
TGTGCCAGCAGCTTGTACGGGGACACTGAAGCTTTCTTT
CASSLYGDTEAFF
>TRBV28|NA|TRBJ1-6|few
TGTGCCAGCACGACCCAGGGGTTCAATAATTCACCCCTCCACTTT
CASTTQGFNNSPLHF
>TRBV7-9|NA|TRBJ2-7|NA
TGTGCCAGCAGCTTAACAGGCGGAGAGCAGTACTTC
CASSLTGGEQYF
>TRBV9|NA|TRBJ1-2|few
TGTGCCAGCAGCGTAGAGTCTCGGGGAGGCTACACCTTC
CASSVESRGGYTF